These T cell receptor beta chains were read from a single sample in a study of T cell responses to AZD1222 COVID-19 vaccine. Generated by immunoSEQ multiplex PCR, the TCRdb table keeps only in-frame clones and is missing some. The sample holds under 200,000 clones, 88% seen once. The sample here was peripheral blood, taken 28 days after the second AZD1222 dose. The receptors derive from an adult who received the AZD1222 COVID-19 vaccine. CDR3s include the opening cysteine and the closing phenylalanine or tryptophan. Fields, in order: D gene, J gene, V gene, clone size, CDR3 DNA, CDR3 protein. D genes are given only for firm matches. The size field is filled for only some rows; it gives once, few, many or a size class.

TRBD2 TRBJ2-7 TRBV11-2 NA TGTGCCAGCAGCTTAGGCAGCGGGGGTCGGGAGCAGTACTTC CASSLGSGGREQYF
NA TRBJ1-2 TRBV7-9 NA TGTGCCAGCAGGCTAATGACGGGCTATGGCTACACCTTC CASRLMTGYGYTF
TRBD1 TRBJ1-1 TRBV4-2 NA TGTGCCAGCAGCCAAGATCACCTTGACAGGGGGCAAGGGGCTTTCTTT CASSQDHLDRGQGAFF
NA TRBJ1-3 TRBV19 NA TGTGCCAGTAGTATAGGGACCTACTCTGGAAACACCATATATTTT CASSIGTYSGNTIYF
NA TRBJ1-5 TRBV24-1 NA TGTGCCACCAGTGACCTTCCCGGGCATATGAGAGACGTTGGATATAGCAATCAGCCCCAGCATTTT CATSDLPGHMRDVGYSNQPQHF
NA TRBJ1-6 TRBV6-5 NA TGTGCCAGCACTGTAAACACCTATAATTCACCCCTCCACTTT CASTVNTYNSPLHF
NA TRBJ1-5 TRBV29-1 NA TGCAGCGTCGGAAAAGAGAATCAGCCCCAGCATTTT CSVGKENQPQHF
TRBD1 TRBJ1-2 TRBV28 NA TGTGCCAGCAGGGAACAGGGGTATGGCTACACCTTC CASREQGYGYTF
NA TRBJ1-1 TRBV7-2 few TGTGCCAGCAGCTTTAGCCAGAACACTGAAGCTTTCTTT CASSFSQNTEAFF
NA TRBJ2-7 TRBV6-1 NA TGTGCCAGCAGTGAAGTTGGTCAGGGACCCTACGAGCAGTACTTC CASSEVGQGPYEQYF
NA TRBJ2-5 TRBV5-1 NA TGCGCCAGCAGCCCTATAGTCGTGGGGGAAGAGACCCAGTACTTC CASSPIVVGEETQYF
NA TRBJ1-6 TRBV10-3 NA TGTGCCATCAGGAACAGTAATTCACCCCTCCACTTT CAIRNSNSPLHF
TRBD2 TRBJ2-5 TRBV19 NA TGTGCCAGTAGGGTAAGCGGGGGGTTAAGAGAGACCCAGTACTTC CASRVSGGLRETQYF
NA TRBJ1-1 TRBV3-1/TRBV3-2 NA TGTGCCAGCAGCCAATCCAGGGGCCTTGGTGCTTTCTTT CASSQSRGLGAFF
NA TRBJ1-3 TRBV7-2 NA TGTGCCACCGGACGGAGCCCTGGAAACACCATATATTTT CATGRSPGNTIYF
NA TRBJ1-3 TRBV3-1/TRBV3-2 NA TGTGCCAGCAGCCAGGGAACTGGAAACACCATATATTTT CASSQGTGNTIYF
NA TRBJ1-5 TRBV7-9 NA TGTGCCAGCAGCTTAGGGTGGGGTGATCAGCCCCAGCATTTT CASSLGWGDQPQHF
NA TRBJ2-2 TRBV2 NA TGTGCCAGCAGGGGGACGGTCGCGAACACCGGGGAGCTGTTTTTT CASRGTVANTGELFF
TRBD2 TRBJ2-7 TRBV7-2 once TGTGCCAGCAGCTCTAGCGGGGGGTCCTACGAGCAGTACTTC CASSSSGGSYEQYF
TRBD1 TRBJ1-5 TRBV2 few TGTGCCAGCAGTGTGACAGGGATCCGTAGCAATCAGCCCCAGCATTTT CASSVTGIRSNQPQHF
NA TRBJ2-7 TRBV2 NA TGTGCCAGCAGTGACCAGGTACCTTCCTACGAGCAGTACTTC CASSDQVPSYEQYF
NA TRBJ1-5 TRBV30 NA TGTGCCTGGAACCAGGGAGGTGGTAGGTTAGATCAGCCCCAGCATTTT CAWNQGGGRLDQPQHF
NA TRBJ1-2 TRBV27 NA TGTGCCAGCAGTTTTAACAGGGACTATGGCTACACCTTC CASSFNRDYGYTF
TRBD1 TRBJ1-2 TRBV5-1 NA TGCGCCAGCAGCTCCCAAACAGGGGATGGCTACACCTTC CASSSQTGDGYTF
TRBD2 TRBJ2-7 TRBV28 NA TGTGCCAGCAGTTTAGGGTTTTCAGGGAGGGACGAGCAGTACTTC CASSLGFSGRDEQYF
TRBD1 TRBJ2-4 TRBV18 NA TGTGCCAGCTCACCGGGGACAGGGGGGGACATTCAGTACTTC CASSPGTGGDIQYF
NA TRBJ1-2 TRBV6-2/TRBV6-3 NA TGTGCCAGCAGTTTGGTGGGGGTCTATGGCTACACCTTC CASSLVGVYGYTF
NA TRBJ1-2 TRBV25-1 NA TGTGCCAGCAGTTCCACGGGACTATTGAGTAGTGGCTACACCTTC CASSSTGLLSSGYTF
NA TRBJ1-1 TRBV6-5 NA TGTGCCAGCAGTTACGGCCGGAAGAACACTGAAGCTTTCTTT CASSYGRKNTEAFF
NA TRBJ1-2 TRBV4-2 NA TGTGCCAGCAGCCAAGATCGAATCAGGGGTAACTATGGCTACACCTTC CASSQDRIRGNYGYTF
NA TRBJ1-6 TRBV6-5 NA TGTGCCAGCATAATGGTACAGGGACCCCACTTT CASIMVQGPHF
TRBD2 TRBJ2-1 TRBV15 NA TGTGCCACCAGCATCACCCTCGGACTAGCGGGGGTTTCCTACAATGAGCAGTTCTTC CATSITLGLAGVSYNEQFF
TRBD1 TRBJ2-3 TRBV19 NA TGTGCCAGTAGTCGGGACTTACAGGGGGCGGATACGCAGTATTTT CASSRDLQGADTQYF
NA TRBJ2-1 TRBV27 NA TGTGCCAGCAGTTTAGGGGAATTGGACAATGAGCAGTTCTTC CASSLGELDNEQFF
NA TRBJ1-4 TRBV5-4 NA TGTGCCAGCAGCTTGACGGGAGGTAATGAAAAACTGTTTTTT CASSLTGGNEKLFF
NA TRBJ2-7 TRBV7-2 NA TGTGCCAGCAGCTTTCTGGGGACTGCGGGAAGCGAGCAGTACTTC CASSFLGTAGSEQYF
NA TRBJ2-7 TRBV12-3/TRBV12-4 once TGTGCCAGCAGGGCCGGGGGATACGAGCAGTACTTC CASRAGGYEQYF
TRBD2 TRBJ2-1 TRBV3-1/TRBV3-2 NA TGTGCCAGCAGCCAAGCCCCTAGCGGGGGTTTTGAGCAGTTCTTC CASSQAPSGGFEQFF
NA TRBJ2-7 TRBV25-1 NA TGTGCCAGCGGGGGACACGCGGGGTACGAGCAGTACTTC CASGGHAGYEQYF
NA TRBJ2-7 TRBV5-4 NA TGTGCCAGCAGCTTGGATGAGGGGCGCTCCATCCTCTACGAGCAGTACTTC CASSLDEGRSILYEQYF
NA TRBJ1-2 TRBV12-5 NA TGTGCTGTGTGGCTGGTCCACCTTCCTTATGGCTACACCTTC CAVWLVHLPYGYTF
NA TRBJ2-2 TRBV30 NA TGTGCCTGGAAATCCGGGGAGCTGTTTTTT CAWKSGELFF
NA TRBJ1-2 TRBV5-1 NA TGCGCCAGCAGCCCGTTGGCCGCGGGTGGCTATGGCTACACCTTC CASSPLAAGGYGYTF
NA TRBJ1-5 TRBV30 NA TGTGCCTGGAGTGTAGGCGGGGTGAGCAATCAGCCCCAGCATTTT CAWSVGGVSNQPQHF
TRBD2 TRBJ2-7 TRBV27 NA TGTGCCAGCAGTGGACTAGCGGGGGGAAGCTCCTACGAGCAGTACTTC CASSGLAGGSSYEQYF
TRBD2 TRBJ2-2 TRBV6-5 NA TGTGCCAGCAGCTTAGCGGGGGCCCTCGGCGGGGAGCTGTTTTTT CASSLAGALGGELFF
TRBD1 TRBJ2-7 TRBV7-9 NA TGTGCCAGCAGCTTCGTGGGACAGGGTGTCAACGAGCAGTACTTC CASSFVGQGVNEQYF
NA TRBJ1-1 TRBV9 NA TGTGCCAGCAGCGTAGCGAAGGAGACCGAAGCTTTCTTT CASSVAKETEAFF
NA TRBJ1-5 TRBV19 NA TGTGCCAGTAGTACGCCTTTTGACAGAGTGGATAGCAATCAGCCCCAGCATTTT CASSTPFDRVDSNQPQHF